This T cell receptor (beta chain) was observed in a study of T cells in Graves' hyperthyroidism and ophthalmopathy. Patients counted as stable if ophthalmopathy did not develop within 18 months. Uncontrolled infection, other autoimmune disease, pregnancy or lactation excluded patients. The authors took PBMCs from about 9.5 ml fresh peripheral blood. The CDR3 is made up of 12 amino acids. CDR1 SGHVS and CDR2 FQNEAQ come from the germline V gene. V lost 5 bases, J lost 4 bases, and 5 bases lay in between. This clonotype has ten or more counts. Researchers amplified the TCR beta CDR3 regions from RNA transcripts. The HTBI primer set drove a first-round RT-PCR of the TCR CDR3. MiXCR, run by TCRdb on the multiplex PCR reads, gives a single entry per CDR3 protein. Seen here are roughly 510,000 distinct CDR3 sequences, 20% observed once, and the top ten hold approximately 25%.

The gene calls are TRBV7-8 and TRBJ2-2, with D hard to call. Sequencing was carried out using blood. The TCR originated in a man between 18 and 35 years old with Graves' hyperthyroidism. CDR3 protein: CASSPITGELFF. The CDR3 region has the DNA TGTGCCAGCAGCCCTATCACCGGGGAGCTGTTTTTT. Variable domain in full (rest from reference TRBV7-8 and TRBJ2-2): GAGVSQSPRYKVAKRGQDVALRCDPISGHVSLFWYQQALGQGPEFLTYFQNEAQLDKSGLPSDRFFAERPEGSVSTLKIQRTQQEDSAVYLCASSPITGELFFGEGSRLTVL.